The T cell receptor beta chain under discussion was sequenced for a study of blood T cells in healthy people across ages (dated by TCRdb to between 2015 and 2016). About the full investigation: In model experiments, template switching captured about one uniquely barcoded TCR beta cDNA molecule for every two T cells. Using deep sequencing normalized with unique cDNA molecular identifiers, the study measured how TCR beta repertoire diversity changes with age. Two additional independent replicas of 1 million unique cDNA reads from the same blood draw were analyzed for two donors (one aged 18 to 29 and one aged 80 or older). To avoid experimental bias, donors of different ages were randomly spread across the sequencing lanes. The donors were divided into four age groups: young (average approximately 15 years), middle-aged (around 37), aged (approximately 59) and long-lived (82). Study-wide findings and limitations: The CMV infection status of donors was not known, potentially confounding age-related changes in expanded clonotypes. As age increased, observed TCR beta diversity per million T cells dropped in a roughly linear way, and a significant reduction was already evident by age about 40. Conclusive comparison of naive and antigen-experienced compartments was prevented by the profiling of bulk unsorted PBMCs. Total diversity estimates from one million sequenced T cells were considered lower bounds and underestimates. The percentage of naive T cells measured by flow cytometry correlated strongly with observed TCR beta diversity. Compared with the aged group, more naive CD4+ T cells, fewer expanded clones and increased TCR diversity were shown by the long-lived group, suggesting age selection.

Comment on this clonotype: Its antigen target is currently unknown. Base qualities were left out, and no much larger clone turns up one base away.

Libraries came from 5' RACE. Reads for this sample came from an Illumina HiSeq 2500. A second PCR of about 6 to 11 cycles was performed with a sample-barcoded 5' primer and a J-beta primer mix. Each TCR beta cDNA molecule received a unique molecular identifier from a template-switch 5' adaptor carrying 12 random nucleotides. Each sample yielded at least 3 million CDR3-containing paired-end reads. All of the RNA was converted into first-strand cDNA using the Mint cDNA synthesis kit, with a TRBC-specific oligonucleotide serving as the primer. All cDNA was treated with uracil-DNA glycosylase and then went through a first 18-cycle PCR with the universal primers M1SS and BC2_uni_R. Per the authors' processing: For normalization, 1 million high-quality reads were randomly selected from each sample, with every read carrying a distinct molecular identifier. Reads with shared molecular identifiers were discarded instead of being binned into consensus sequences. MiTCR, run with a Q25 quality threshold and the strictest error-elimination algorithm, handled CDR3 identification, clonotype clustering and error correction. A nonparametric unseen species model with Euler transformation was used to estimate lower-bound total TCR beta diversity. The public reads were reanalyzed by TCRdb: fastp trimming at Q25, MiXCR alignment, in-frame beta chains only. Identical CDR3 proteins give one entry, which carries the most common genes and DNA. These V and J calls originate from TCRdb's pipeline instead of the authors' own analysis. The sample profile shows over 950,000 distinct CDR3 sequences; under 40% of them were found once. The ten largest clones represent around 13% of the sample.

The germline V gene sets CDR1 to ENHRY and CDR2 to SYGVKD. The CDR3 starts with the cysteine, ends with the phenylalanine, and has 16 residues. Left in the record is the CDR3 DNA by itself, 48 bases read in frame from the first base. Cut back by 2 bases and 5 bases, the V and J ends lie 13 bases apart. The donors were roughly 40 Caucasian individuals from Russia, aged roughly 6 to 90 years, who were systemically healthy. Each donor gave 8.5 to 10 milliliters of peripheral blood, collected into EDTA-treated Vacutainer tubes. Ficoll-Paque density-gradient centrifugation was used to isolate PBMCs, with at least 6.5 million obtained per sample. Trizol reagent was used to extract total RNA from PBMCs, with at least 5.5 micrograms per sample. For every donor, flow cytometry on a PBMC aliquot measured the percentage of naive CD45RAhigh/CD27high T cells.

What was sequenced was blood. The chain uses TRBV10-3 and TRBJ1-6; the D region possibly corresponds to TRBD1 (6 bases align). This clonotype was obtained from a man younger than 30 in good health. The CDR3 is CAISEMGGANNSPLHF. At the DNA level, the sequence is TGTGCCATCAGTGAGATGGGGGGGGCCAATAATTCACCCCTCCACTTT.